This passage covers 6 T cell receptor beta chains from one sample sequenced in a study of shared clonotypes between healthy human individuals. TCRdb's copy holds only in-frame clones and misses some; the assay was immunoSEQ multiplex PCR. This table has under 700,000 clones, roughly 95% appearing once. Only CD45RO-negative cells positively selected for CCR7 counted as naive CD8 cells, so terminally differentiated effector memory CD45RA+ cells were excluded. Source material: naive CD8+ T cells sorted from blood. These receptors originate from a woman aged 25 to 39 in good health.

The V call is TRBV7-9, the J call TRBJ2-3; D is ambiguous. The V end lost 1 base, the J end lost 7 bases, and 9 bases lay between the germline ends. Germline CDR1 reads SEHNR; CDR2 reads FQNEAQ (reference sequence). CDR3 length: 13 residues. CDR3 in amino acids: CASSLGLGNTQYF. The CDR3 DNA sequence: TGTGCCAGCAGCTTAGGCCTCGGAAATACGCAGTATTTT.

The chain has TRBV18 and TRBJ2-3; D gene unclear. Trimming cost V 5 bases and J 5 bases, with 5 bases left between them. Per germline, CDR1 KGHSH and CDR2 LQKENI. The CDR3 has 11 residues. The CDR3 here is CASSEEDTQYF. DNA of the CDR3: TGTGCCAGCTCAGAAGAAGATACGCAGTATTTT.

The chain couples TRBV29-1 to TRBJ1-2, with 8 nucleotides matching TRBD1. V dropped 7 bases and J dropped 5; count of bases not matched to a gene: 9. This CDR3 region has 13 residues. Germline assignment: CDR1 SQVTM and CDR2 ANQGSEA. In DNA, the CDR3 is TGCAGCGCCTTCGGGACAGGCATTTATGGCTACACCTTC. Protein product: CSAFGTGIYGYTF.

This sequence joins TRBV15 and TRBJ2-4; 9 positions match TRBD1. V was clipped by 10 bases and J by 5 bases; unmatched bases: 6. This CDR3 is built from 13 residues. Germline CDR1 is LNHNV and CDR2 is YYDKDF (reference sequence). The CDR3 nucleotides are TGTGCCAGCGAGGACAGGGGAGAAAACATTCAGTACTTC. This translates into CASEDRGENIQYF. The full variable domain, its missing parts supplied by reference TRBV15 and TRBJ2-4, is DAMVIQNPRYQVTQFGKPVTLSCSQTLNHNVMYWYQQKSSQAPKLLFHYYDKDFNNEADTPDNFQSRRPNTSFCFLDIRSPGLGDTAMYLCASEDRGENIQYFGAGTRLSVL.

This chain joins TRBV15 and TRBJ2-7, with 8 bases that match TRBD2. The V and J ends lost 4 bases and 4 bases, in that order; junction bases with no gene match: 3. CDR1 is LNHNV and CDR2 is YYDKDF in the germline V gene (reference sequence). The CDR3 runs 13 residues. The CDR3 spells CATSTLAGYEQYF. For the CDR3, the DNA is TGTGCCACCAGCACCCTAGCGGGTTACGAGCAGTACTTC.

The V and J genes are TRBV5-4 and TRBJ2-7, with 7 positions matching TRBD2. The germline CDR1 and CDR2 sequences are SGHNT and YYREEE (reference sequence). V trimming: 4 bases; J trimming: 2 bases; junction bases outside the gene matches: 3. The CDR3 consists of 13 residues. The DNA for the CDR3 is TGTGCCAGCAGCCTAGCGGACCCCTACGAGCAGTACTTC. Translation: CASSLADPYEQYF.